Included here is one TCR beta chain sequence, with context. CDR1 is SGHDT and CDR2 is YYEEEE in the germline V gene. There are 17 residues in the CDR3. These data belong to a study of monozygotic twins with inflammatory bowel disease. No DNA is given; TCRdb re-called the 5' RACE reads and lists each CDR3 protein once. The sample yields roughly 170,000 distinct CDR3 sequences, of which the top ten take up less than 8%. The V call is TRBV5-6, the J call TRBJ2-5; absent DNA, TCRdb's TRBD2 call cannot be checked. Sequencing was performed on blood. The sequence was collected from a human donor with ulcerative colitis or Crohn's disease, or a healthy co-twin of an affected twin (not recorded which). The CDR3 reads CASSLVSAAGGWETQYF.